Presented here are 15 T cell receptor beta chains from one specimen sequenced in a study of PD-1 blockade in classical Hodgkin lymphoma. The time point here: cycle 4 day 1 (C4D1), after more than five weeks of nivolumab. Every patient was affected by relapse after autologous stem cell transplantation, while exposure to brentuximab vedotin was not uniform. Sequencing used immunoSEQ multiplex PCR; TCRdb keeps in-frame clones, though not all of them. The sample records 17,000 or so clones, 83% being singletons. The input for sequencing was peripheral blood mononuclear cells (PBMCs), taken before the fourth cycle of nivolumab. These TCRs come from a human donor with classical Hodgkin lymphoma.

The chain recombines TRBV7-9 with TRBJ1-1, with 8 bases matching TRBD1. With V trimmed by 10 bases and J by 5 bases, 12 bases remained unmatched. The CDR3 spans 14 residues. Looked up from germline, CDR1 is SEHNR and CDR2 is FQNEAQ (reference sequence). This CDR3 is CATNQDRGSTEAFF. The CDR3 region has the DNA TGTGCCACCAACCAAGACAGGGGAAGTACTGAAGCTTTCTTT.

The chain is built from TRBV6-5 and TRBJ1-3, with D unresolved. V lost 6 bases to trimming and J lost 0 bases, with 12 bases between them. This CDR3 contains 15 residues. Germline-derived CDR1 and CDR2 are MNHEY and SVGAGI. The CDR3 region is CASRPGGISGNTIYF. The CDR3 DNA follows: TGTGCCAGCAGGCCCGGCGGGATCTCTGGAAACACCATATATTTT.

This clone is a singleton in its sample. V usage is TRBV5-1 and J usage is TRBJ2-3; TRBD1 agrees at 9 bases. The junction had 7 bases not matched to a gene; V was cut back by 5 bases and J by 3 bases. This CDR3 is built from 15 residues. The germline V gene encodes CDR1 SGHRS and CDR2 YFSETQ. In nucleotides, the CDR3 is TGCGCCAGCAGTTTCACCGGGACAGGGACAGATACGCAGTATTTT. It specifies CASSFTGTGTDTQYF.

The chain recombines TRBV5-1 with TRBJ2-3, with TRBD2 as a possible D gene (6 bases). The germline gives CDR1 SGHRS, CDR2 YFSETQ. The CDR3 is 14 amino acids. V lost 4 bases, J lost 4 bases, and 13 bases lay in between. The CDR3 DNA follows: TGCGCCAGCAGCCTGGGGGGTGGGGCAGATACGCAGTATTTT. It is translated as CASSLGGGADTQYF.

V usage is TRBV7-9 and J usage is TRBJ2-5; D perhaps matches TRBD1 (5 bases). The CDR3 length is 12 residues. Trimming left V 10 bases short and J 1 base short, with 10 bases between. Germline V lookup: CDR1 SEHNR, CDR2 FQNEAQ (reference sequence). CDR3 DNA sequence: TGTGCCATAGGGGCCGTCCAAGAGACCCAGTACTTC. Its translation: CAIGAVQETQYF.

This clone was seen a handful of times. This CDR3 reads CATSGGHPTDTQYF. DNA of the CDR3: TGTGCCACCAGCGGTGGACACCCCACAGATACGCAGTATTTT. The V gene is TRBV15, the J gene TRBJ2-3; D is possibly TRBD1 (5 bases). The CDR3 covers 14 residues. Germline assignment: CDR1 LNHNV and CDR2 YYDKDF (reference sequence). With 5 bases removed from V and 2 bases from J, the gap between germline ends came to 11 bases. Supplemented by reference TRBV15 and TRBJ2-3, the full variable domain reads DAMVIQNPRYQVTQFGKPVTLSCSQTLNHNVMYWYQQKSSQAPKLLFHYYDKDFNNEADTPDNFQSRRPNTSFCFLDIRSPGLGDTAMYLCATSGGHPTDTQYFGPGTRLTVL.

The CDR3 coding sequence is TGCGCCAGCAATCAGGGGGCGATCGGGAACACTGAAGCTTTCTTT. Its translation: CASNQGAIGNTEAFF. The J gene is TRBJ1-1, the V gene TRBV5-1; 8 bases line up with TRBD1. V shed 6 bases, J shed 1 base, and the junction held 8 bases outside the gene matches. Germline values: CDR1 SGHRS, CDR2 YFSETQ. The CDR3 spans 15 residues.

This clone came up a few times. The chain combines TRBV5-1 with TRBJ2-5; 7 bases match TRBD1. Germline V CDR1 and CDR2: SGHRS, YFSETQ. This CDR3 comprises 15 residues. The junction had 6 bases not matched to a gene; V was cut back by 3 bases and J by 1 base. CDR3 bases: TGCGCCAGCAGCTCGATGGGACAGACCCAAGAGACCCAGTACTTC. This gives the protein CASSSMGQTQETQYF.

CDR3 DNA sequence: TGTGCCAGCAGGACAGGGGTTCTGGCAGATACGCAGTATTTT. Translated, it gives CASRTGVLADTQYF. The V gene is TRBV25-1, the J gene TRBJ2-3; 8 nucleotides align to TRBD1. The germline gives CDR1 MGHDK, CDR2 SYGVNS. The J segment lost 4 bases and the V segment lost 6 bases, leaving 6 bases of the junction unmatched. The CDR3 extends over 14 amino acids.

This CDR3 reads CASSPGGNSHRSSYEQYF. As DNA, the CDR3 is TGTGCCAGCAGCCCCGGGGGGAACTCCCACCGGAGCTCCTACGAGCAGTACTTC. The J gene is TRBJ2-7, the V gene TRBV7-9, with TRBD2 matching 7 bases. Germline V lookup: CDR1 SEHNR, CDR2 FQNEAQ (reference sequence). The V gene end was trimmed by 5 bases and the J gene end by 0 bases; junction bases not matched to a gene: 16. The CDR3 has 18 amino acids.

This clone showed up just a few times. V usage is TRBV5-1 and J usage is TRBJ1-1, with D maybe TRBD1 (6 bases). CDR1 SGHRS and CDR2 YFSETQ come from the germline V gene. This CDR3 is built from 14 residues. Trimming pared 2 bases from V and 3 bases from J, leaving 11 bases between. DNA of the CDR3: TGCGCCAGCAGCTTCAATACAGGGTACACTGAAGCTTTCTTT. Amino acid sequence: CASSFNTGYTEAFF.

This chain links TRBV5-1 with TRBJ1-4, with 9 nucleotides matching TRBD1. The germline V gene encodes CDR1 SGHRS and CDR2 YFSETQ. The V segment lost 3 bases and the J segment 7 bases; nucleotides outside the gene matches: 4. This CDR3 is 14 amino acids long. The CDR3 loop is CASSSGQGGEKLFF. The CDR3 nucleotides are TGCGCCAGCAGCTCGGGACAGGGAGGTGAAAAACTGTTTTTT.

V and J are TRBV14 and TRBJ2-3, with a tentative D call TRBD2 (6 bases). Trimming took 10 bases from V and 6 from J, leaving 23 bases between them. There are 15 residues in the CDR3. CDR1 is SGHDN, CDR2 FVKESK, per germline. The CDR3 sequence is CATTSGPRGKDTQYF. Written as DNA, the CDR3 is TGTGCCACCACCTCCGGACCCCGGGGGAAGGATACGCAGTATTTT.

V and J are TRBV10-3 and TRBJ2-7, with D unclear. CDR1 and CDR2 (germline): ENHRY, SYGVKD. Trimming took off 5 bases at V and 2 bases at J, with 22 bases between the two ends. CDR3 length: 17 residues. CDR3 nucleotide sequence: TGTGCCATCAGTAACACCGGGTCCTCTTTTGGTGCCTACGAGCAGTACTTC. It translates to CAISNTGSSFGAYEQYF.

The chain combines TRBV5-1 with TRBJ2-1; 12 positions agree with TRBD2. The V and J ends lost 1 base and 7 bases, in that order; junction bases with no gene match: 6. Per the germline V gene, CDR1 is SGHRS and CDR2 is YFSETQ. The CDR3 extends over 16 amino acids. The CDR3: CASSLSIGTSGNEQFF. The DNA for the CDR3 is TGCGCCAGCAGCTTGTCGATTGGGACTAGCGGGAATGAGCAGTTCTTC.